Sequencing of this T cell receptor beta chain was carried out in a study of identifying expanded T cells in peripheral blood. Collection occurred without any documented infections or immune events in donors. As concerns this clone: What it recognizes is unknown.

Study-wide results and caveats: Approximately 1.1 clones differed between technical replicates, versus around 15 and 19 over time. Variance in clone template counts between two-week samples significantly increased with total template count across all healthy donors.

Germline values: CDR1 MGHRA, CDR2 YSYEKL. J lost 4 bases, V lost 2 bases, and 14 bases had no gene match. The CDR3 runs to 19 residues. Here immunoSEQ multiplex PCR was the method, and the copy in TCRdb shows in-frame clones only, minus some. The data show 120,000 or so clones, with roughly 82% seen just once and roughly 3.3% held by the top ten. The chain has TRBV4-1 and TRBJ2-3; TRBD2 matches 11 bases. The source material was blood. The source is a person aged 18 to 75 in good health. In nucleotides, the CDR3 is TGCGCCAGCAGCCAAAAGATAGCGGGGGGGCCGGGGGCGGCAGATACGCAGTATTTT. Its protein is CASSQKIAGGPGAADTQYF.